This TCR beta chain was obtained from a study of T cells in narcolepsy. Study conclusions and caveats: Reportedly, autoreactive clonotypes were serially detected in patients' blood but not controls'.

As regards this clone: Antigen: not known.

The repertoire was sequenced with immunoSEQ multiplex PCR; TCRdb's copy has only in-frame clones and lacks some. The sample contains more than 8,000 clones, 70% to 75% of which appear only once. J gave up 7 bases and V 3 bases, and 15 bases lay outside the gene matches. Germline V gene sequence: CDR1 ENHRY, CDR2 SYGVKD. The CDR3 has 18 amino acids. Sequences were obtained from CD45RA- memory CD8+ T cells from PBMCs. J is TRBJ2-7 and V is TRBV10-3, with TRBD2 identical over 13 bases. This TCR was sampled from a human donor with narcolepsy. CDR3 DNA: TGTGCCATCAGTGAAGGCCCAACTAGCGGGAGGGCCTGGGGGGAGCAGTACTTC. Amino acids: CAISEGPTSGRAWGEQYF.